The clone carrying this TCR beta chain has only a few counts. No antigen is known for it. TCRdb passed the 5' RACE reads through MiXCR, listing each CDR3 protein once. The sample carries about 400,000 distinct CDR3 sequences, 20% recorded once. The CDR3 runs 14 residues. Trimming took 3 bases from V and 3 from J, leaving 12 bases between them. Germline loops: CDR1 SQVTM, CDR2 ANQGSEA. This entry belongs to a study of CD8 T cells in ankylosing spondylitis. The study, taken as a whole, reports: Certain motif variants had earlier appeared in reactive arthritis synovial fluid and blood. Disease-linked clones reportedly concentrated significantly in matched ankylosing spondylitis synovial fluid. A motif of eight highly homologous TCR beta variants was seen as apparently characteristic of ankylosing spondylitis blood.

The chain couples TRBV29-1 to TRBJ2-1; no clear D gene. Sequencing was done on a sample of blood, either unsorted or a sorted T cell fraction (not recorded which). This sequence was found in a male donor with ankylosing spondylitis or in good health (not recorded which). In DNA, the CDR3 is TGCAGCGTTGACGGCCGCCGAAACTACAATGAGCAGTTCTTC. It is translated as CSVDGRRNYNEQFF.